The 2 T cell receptor beta chains below were found in one sample sequenced in a study of blood T cell repertoires in COVID-19. The assay was immunoSEQ multiplex PCR, and TCRdb's table has in-frame clones only and misses some. The sample has approximately 90,000 clones, 65% to 90% seen once. Sequenced material: peripheral blood. These receptors came from an elderly woman with acute or convalescent COVID-19.

The CDR3 loop is CASSEGTQAYNEQFF. CDR3 nucleotide sequence: TGTGCCAGCAGTGAGGGGACTCAGGCCTACAATGAGCAGTTCTTC. The chain combines TRBV6-1 with TRBJ2-1; possibly TRBD2 for D (6 bases). The V end was cut by 3 bases, the J end by 2 bases, with 11 bases between. The CDR3 runs 15 residues. The germline gives CDR1 MNHNS, CDR2 SASEGT.

The gene calls are TRBV28 and TRBJ2-5; 12 bases agree with TRBD1. Germline CDR1 MDHEN, CDR2 SYDVKM. The CDR3 loop spans 14 amino acids. Unmatched junction bases numbered 4, after V lost 6 bases and J lost 5 bases. CDR3 in amino acids: CASRGTGGGETQYF. CDR3 bases: TGTGCCAGCAGAGGGACAGGGGGCGGGGAGACCCAGTACTTC.